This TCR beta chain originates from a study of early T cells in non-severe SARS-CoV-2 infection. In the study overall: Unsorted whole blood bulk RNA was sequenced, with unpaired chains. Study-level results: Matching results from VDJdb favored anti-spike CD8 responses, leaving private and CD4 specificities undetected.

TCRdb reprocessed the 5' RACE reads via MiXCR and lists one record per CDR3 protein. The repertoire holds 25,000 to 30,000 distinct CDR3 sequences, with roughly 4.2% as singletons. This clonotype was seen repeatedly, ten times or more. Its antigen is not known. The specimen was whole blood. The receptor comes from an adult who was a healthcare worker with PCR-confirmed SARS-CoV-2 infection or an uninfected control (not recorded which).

This CDR3 is CASSIGRLRSYEQYF. As DNA, the CDR3 is TGTGCCAGTAGTATTGGCCGACTCCGTTCCTACGAGCAGTACTTC. This rearrangement joins TRBV19 to TRBJ2-7; D unclear. V was pared by 3 bases and J by 1 base, with 13 bases between. Germline CDR1 reads LNHDA; CDR2 reads SQIVND (reference sequence). This CDR3 has 15 amino acids.